The present T cell receptor (beta chain) was sequenced within a study of beta chain features in type 1 diabetes (dated by TCRdb to about 2018). For the study in its entirety: Mean age, gender distribution, total cell number and subset yield were not different between patients and healthy donors. Across all samples, approximately 98,000,000 sorted cells were examined, and cell number per subset correlated strongly with RNA yield. The study compared the TCRB repertoires of sorted circulating CD4+ T cell subsets in recently diagnosed type 1 diabetes patients with those in matched healthy donors. Regulatory and stem cell-like memory subsets were obtained from only 8 patients and about eight healthy donors, while naive and central memory subsets were obtained from all 30 or so donors. What the study reported, not specific to this receptor: In all four CD4+ subsets, TCRB CDR3 length was moderately but significantly shorter in type 1 diabetes patients. Because cDNA was sequenced instead of genomic DNA, activated cells with high expression could be over-represented, although the groups did not differ in activation or CD3 levels. At VDJ recombination sites, type 1 diabetes patients had fewer insertions and more deleted nucleotides, which implies abnormalities in thymic rearrangement. PCR might favor shorter templates, but patient and control samples were amplified and corrected together, so any skew would affect both groups equally. Only small numbers of individuals were included in the HLA sub-analyses, which left unresolved whether HLA type had any influence on TCRB rearrangement. The naive, central memory and regulatory TCRB repertoires appeared to resemble one another more closely among patients than among healthy donors.

Concerning this clone itself: Its cognate antigen has yet to be identified. Per-base qualities were not stored, and no clone one base away is much larger.

A single peripheral blood draw of around 100 mL on average was collected from each donor into heparinised tubes. Using a panel that included CD45RO, CCR7, CD25, CD127, CD95 and CD27, naive, central memory, regulatory and stem cell-like memory CD4+ T cells were sorted on a BD FACSAria II. Every sorted population had a purity above 95%. Right away, PBMCs were isolated by Lymphoprep density gradient centrifugation and were stained directly, with no culture step. So that batch effects would be minimized, each experiment stained and sorted samples in pairs, pairing one healthy donor with one patient. Counted from cysteine to phenylalanine, this CDR3 has 17 amino acids. The only DNA kept is the CDR3, 51 bases in frame from the first base. At the junction V is shortened by 2 bases and J by 2 bases, with 13 bases in between. As encoded in the germline V gene, CDR1 is LGHNA while CDR2 is YSLEER. All of the isolated RNA was reverse transcribed with the High Capacity cDNA Reverse Transcription Kit, so expressed TCRB transcripts were sequenced. Deep immunoSEQ sequencing was applied to naive, central memory and regulatory T cell samples, giving an average of about 3.7 million total reads per sample. Sorted cells were lysed in RLT buffer and RNA was extracted with DNase-treated RNeasy Micro or Mini kits, depending on cell number. To prevent cross-contamination, each cell subset was processed individually, whereas patient and healthy donor samples were processed jointly. Using the immunoSEQ multiplex PCR, TCRB sequences were amplified from cDNA into 87-bp fragments spanning the CDR3 region. The amplicons were sequenced using the Illumina HiSeq platform. The original pipeline was this. PCR bias was computationally corrected using synthetic template baselines, reads within Hamming distance 2 were collapsed, and singletons that could not be merged were discarded. Reads were aligned against IMGT so that V, D and J genes, CDR3 length and insertions or deletions at six rearrangement sites could be assigned. Clonotype counts were normalized to sorted cell number within each subset before computing true diversity and Gini coefficients with the tcR R package. The overlap coefficient, calculated on TCRB nucleotide sequences, was used to quantify repertoire sharing. Out-of-frame TCRB sequences from naive cells were analyzed to stand in for the pre-selection repertoire. Drawn from immuneACCESS, this table holds only the in-frame rearrangements with V and J called that TCRdb kept. Clones are partly lost; checked studies trace under half to an unresolved V gene and leave the rest unexplained. V, J and clone size were drawn from that table, and D and trimming were deduced from the DNA. Here the sample has hundreds of thousands of clones; about 14% occur a single time. Approximately 0.042% of the sample is taken by the ten largest.

This sequence was found in a man aged 18-30 years with type 1 diabetes. The sample was naive CD4+ T cells from blood. The sample's cell subset or site label, decoded: true naive CD4+ T cells. The rearrangement joined TRBV4-3 to TRBJ2-6, with the D gene uncertain. The CDR3 is CASSQSLRTTGANVLTF. The bases are TGCGCCAGCAGCCAATCTCTGAGAACCACTGGGGCCAACGTCCTGACTTTC.